A single sample is the source of the 6 T cell receptor beta chains below, sequenced in a study of blood T cell repertoires in COVID-19. TCRdb's copy holds only in-frame clones and misses some; the assay was immunoSEQ multiplex PCR. The table shows under 110,000 clones, with around 85% occurring only once. Sequenced material: peripheral blood. The receptors stem from a woman in her 70s with active or convalescent COVID-19.

This rearrangement joins TRBV11-3 to TRBJ2-2, with a tentative D call TRBD1 (6 bases). Germline V gene data show CDR1 as SGHNT and CDR2 as YENEEA. V lost 5 bases and J 0 bases, leaving 10 bases between the germline ends. The CDR3 runs 15 residues. The CDR3 loop reads CASSRGQTNTGELFF. Written as DNA, the CDR3 is TGTGCCAGCAGCCGCGGACAGACGAACACCGGGGAGCTGTTTTTT.

The genes are TRBV11-2 and TRBJ2-4; 13 nucleotides agree with TRBD2. Trimming took 2 bases from V and 0 from J; bases not matched to a gene: 7. The CDR3 sequence is 19 residues long. Germline CDR1 is SGHAT and CDR2 is FQNNGV. The chain's CDR3 is CASSLWVGLAGLAKNIQYF. The CDR3 DNA sequence: TGTGCCAGCAGCTTATGGGTGGGACTAGCGGGACTAGCCAAAAACATTCAGTACTTC.

The J gene is TRBJ2-5, the V gene TRBV5-1; 7 bases are shared with TRBD1. This CDR3 comprises 14 residues. Trimming at V came to 7 bases and at J to 0 bases, leaving 6 bases not matched to a gene. Per the germline V gene, CDR1 is SGHRS and CDR2 is YFSETQ. CDR3 sequence reads: CASGQQGNQETQYF. The CDR3 DNA is TGCGCCAGCGGACAACAGGGGAACCAAGAGACCCAGTACTTC.

The V call is TRBV2, the J call TRBJ2-1; 8 positions match TRBD1. Germline CDR1 reads SNHLY; CDR2 reads FYNNEI. There are 15 residues in the CDR3. Trimming removed 5 bases from V and 3 bases from J; junction bases left unmatched: 6. The CDR3 nucleotides read TGTGCCAGCAGTCCCCCTGACAGGGGCTACAATGAGCAGTTCTTC. Translation: CASSPPDRGYNEQFF.

The J gene is TRBJ1-4, the V gene TRBV12-3 or TRBV12-4; D not resolved. The CDR3 is made up of 13 amino acids. V shed 2 bases and J shed 12 bases, with 13 bases lying between them. Written as DNA, the CDR3 is TGTGCCAGCAGTTTATTCAGAGGAACGGAACTGTTTTTT. Protein sequence: CASSLFRGTELFF.

The chain recombines TRBV5-5 with TRBJ1-4, with D unclear. This CDR3 comprises 13 residues. Germline assignment: CDR1 SGHKS and CDR2 YYEKEE (reference sequence). Trimming cost V 4 bases and J 7 bases, with 11 bases left between them. DNA for the CDR3: TGTGCCAGCAGCCTTGAAACTGTTGAAAAACTGTTTTTT. Protein product: CASSLETVEKLFF.